These 30 T cell receptor beta chains came from one sample sequenced in a study of beta chain features in type 1 diabetes. Whole-study findings and limits: Shorter TCRB CDR3s, moderately but significantly so, marked every one of the four CD4+ subsets in Type 1 diabetes patients.

These receptors have no known antigen. Every isolated RNA sample was fully reverse transcribed, so sequencing captured expressed TCRB transcripts. TCRdb keeps only in-frame clones here, not all; method: immunoSEQ multiplex PCR. The sample holds approximately 24,000 clones; about 45% are singletons and the top ten take more than 0.3%. The source material was stem cell memory CD4+ T cells from blood. These receptors were obtained from a man aged 30 to 39 with type 1 diabetes.

This clone has more than one count but fewer than ten. The gene calls are TRBV5-1 and TRBJ2-5; D unclear. Germline CDR1 and CDR2: SGHRS and YFSETQ. CDR3 size: 15 residues. Trimming shortened V by 0 bases and J by 0 bases, and 9 bases separated the two germline ends. CDR3 in amino acids: CASSLAFGNQETQYF. The CDR3, as DNA: TGCGCCAGCAGCTTGGCGTTTGGCAACCAAGAGACCCAGTACTTC.

This clone was counted a few times. The chain is built from TRBV7-9 and TRBJ1-4; TRBD1 aligns across 7 bases. Germline trimming cut 2 bases from V and 8 bases from J; bases unmatched to any gene: 8. CDR3 size: 15 residues. CDR1 SEHNR and CDR2 FQNEAQ come from the germline V gene (reference sequence). The CDR3 region is CASSLRKGAKEKLFF. DNA for the CDR3: TGTGCCAGCAGCTTAAGGAAGGGGGCGAAGGAAAAACTGTTTTTT.

V usage is TRBV14 and J usage is TRBJ2-1; 9 bases align to TRBD2. The junction had 20 bases not matched to a gene; V was cut back by 4 bases and J by 4 bases. CDR3 length: 20 residues. Per the germline V gene, CDR1 is SGHDN and CDR2 is FVKESK. The chain's CDR3 is CASSLPPGQLAGVGYNEQFF. CDR3 nucleotide sequence: TGTGCCAGCAGCCTCCCTCCGGGACAGTTAGCGGGAGTTGGGTACAATGAGCAGTTCTTC.

The CDR3 bases are TGTGCCAGCAGCCAAGAACGCCCCCCGTCTAGCGGGAGGATCGGGGAGCTGTTTTTT. This codes for CASSQERPPSSGRIGELFF. The chain is built from TRBV4-2 and TRBJ2-2; 11 bases match TRBD2. The CDR3 is made up of 19 amino acids. The V segment lost 0 bases and the J segment 7 bases; nucleotides outside the gene matches: 13. Germline V gene data show CDR1 as LGHNA and CDR2 as YNFKEQ.

The chain employs TRBV6-6 and TRBJ2-5; D might be TRBD1 (6 bases). V was shortened by 5 bases and J by 4 bases, with 8 bases between the two germline ends. CDR3 length: 12 amino acids. Germline assignment: CDR1 MNHNY and CDR2 SVGAGI (reference sequence). The CDR3 sequence is CASSAGVETQYF. The CDR3, as DNA: TGTGCCAGCAGTGCAGGGGTAGAGACCCAGTACTTC.

This clone appeared a few times. This chain uses TRBV25-1 with TRBJ2-1; the match to TRBD2 covers 11 bases. This CDR3 comprises 14 residues. The V gene's germline CDR1 is MGHDK and CDR2 SYGVNS. Germline trimming cut 6 bases from V and 8 bases from J; bases unmatched to any gene: 6. CDR3 nucleotides: TGTGCCAGCAGACTAGCGGGGGCCGGGGATGAGCAGTTCTTC. Protein sequence: CASRLAGAGDEQFF.

The V and J genes are TRBV11-3 and TRBJ2-1; 11 nucleotides match TRBD1. CDR3 length equals 14 residues. V was pared by 7 bases and J by 7 bases, with 6 bases of the junction left unmatched. From germline, CDR1 is SGHNT and CDR2 YENEEA. CDR3 nucleotides: TGTGCCAGCACCCTAGGGACAGGGGGGAATGAGCAGTTCTTC. Protein: CASTLGTGGNEQFF.

The CDR3 sequence is CASSRGTSGYEQYF. The DNA of the CDR3 is TGTGCCAGCAGCCGGGGGACTAGCGGCTACGAGCAGTACTTC. The chain carries TRBV4-2 and TRBJ2-7; 11 bases are shared with TRBD2. CDR3 size: 14 residues. CDR1 is LGHNA, CDR2 YNFKEQ, per germline. With V trimmed by 4 bases and J by 3 bases, 2 bases remained unmatched.

The chain joins TRBV30 to TRBJ1-1; D gene unclear. V shed 4 bases and J shed 3 bases, with 12 bases lying between them. CDR3 length: 13 residues. Looked up from germline, CDR1 is GTSNPN and CDR2 is SVGIG (reference sequence). The CDR3 protein is CAWTPGRDTEAFF. CDR3 DNA sequence: TGTGCCTGGACTCCGGGAAGGGACACTGAAGCTTTCTTT.

The V gene is TRBV2, the J gene TRBJ2-7, with TRBD2 as a possible D gene (5 bases). The germline V gene encodes CDR1 SNHLY and CDR2 FYNNEI. V was trimmed by 7 bases and J by 0 bases, leaving 13 bases between them. The length of the CDR3 is 14 residues. CDR3 coding DNA: TGTGCCAGCAATCGAGCGGAAAGCTCCTACGAGCAGTACTTC. Protein: CASNRAESSYEQYF.

The J gene is TRBJ2-3, the V gene TRBV7-2; D may be TRBD2 (6 bases). Trimming took off 6 bases at V and 0 bases at J, with 13 bases between the two ends. CDR3 length equals 15 residues. Germline V gene data show CDR1 as SGHTA and CDR2 as FQGNSA. CDR3 sequence: CASSRVGTSTDTQYF. DNA of the CDR3: TGTGCCAGCAGTCGGGTGGGGACTAGCACAGATACGCAGTATTTT.

This clone was seen more than once but under ten times. This chain uses TRBV27 with TRBJ1-2, with D unresolved. Germline loops: CDR1 MNHEY, CDR2 SMNVEV (reference sequence). This CDR3 is 13 amino acids long. V was clipped by 6 bases and J by 6 bases, with 14 bases between them. This CDR3 reads CASRPTAGNGYTF. CDR3 DNA sequence: TGTGCCAGCAGACCCACGGCGGGGAATGGCTACACCTTC.

This clone was seen more than once but under ten times. The rearrangement uses TRBV19 and TRBJ2-5, with TRBD1 as a possible D gene (6 bases). CDR1 is LNHDA and CDR2 is SQIVND in the germline V gene (reference sequence). This CDR3 contains 13 residues. Trimming left V 7 bases short and J 2 bases short, with 11 bases between. The chain's CDR3 is CASTTGRQETQYF. The CDR3 DNA sequence: TGTGCCAGTACGACAGGTCGACAAGAGACCCAGTACTTC.

The gene calls are TRBV9 and TRBJ2-2; D is undetermined. V dropped 0 bases and J dropped 5 bases, with 20 bases sitting between them. Looked up from germline, CDR1 is SGDLS and CDR2 is YYNGEE. The CDR3 runs to 18 residues. CDR3 sequence (DNA): TGTGCCAGCAGCGTAGATCAGCTCCGCTCCCTGCGGACCGGGGAGCTGTTTTTT. Translation gives CASSVDQLRSLRTGELFF. Looking up the rest from reference TRBV9 and TRBJ2-2 gives the full variable domain: DSGVTQTPKHLITATGQRVTLRCSPRSGDLSVYWYQQSLDQGLQFLIQYYNGEERAKGNILERFSAQQFPDLHSELNLSSLELGDSALYFCASSVDQLRSLRTGELFFGEGSRLTVL.

The CDR3 protein is CASSPYFGGNTEAFF. The CDR3 DNA sequence: TGTGCCAGCTCACCGTATTTCGGGGGGAACACTGAAGCTTTCTTT. The J gene is TRBJ1-1, the V gene TRBV18, with D possibly TRBD1 on 5 matching bases. V lost 3 bases and J 1 base, leaving 12 bases between the germline ends. Germline V gene sequence: CDR1 KGHSH, CDR2 LQKENI. This CDR3 contains 15 residues.

The chain uses TRBV6-1 and TRBJ1-2; D is perhaps TRBD1 (6 bases). CDR1 is MNHNS and CDR2 is SASEGT in the germline V gene. The CDR3 totals 12 residues. Trimming left V 7 bases short and J 7 bases short, with 13 bases between. In DNA, the CDR3 is TGTGCCAGCACCCCCAGGGGTGGTGGCTACACCTTC. It specifies CASTPRGGGYTF.

The chain is built from TRBV6-5 and TRBJ2-3; possible D gene TRBD2, 6 bases. The germline V gene encodes CDR1 MNHEY and CDR2 SVGAGI. The CDR3 runs to 15 residues. Trimming removed 3 bases at V and 0 bases at J, with 10 bases between. CDR3 coding DNA: TGTGCCAGCAGTTATAGCGGTACTAGCACAGATACGCAGTATTTT. Translating gives CASSYSGTSTDTQYF.

This clone has more than one count but fewer than ten. This chain uses TRBV2 with TRBJ2-2; 8 positions agree with TRBD2. The V gene end was trimmed by 6 bases and the J gene end by 2 bases; junction bases not matched to a gene: 2. The CDR3 runs 14 residues. Germline V gene lookup returns CDR1 SNHLY and CDR2 FYNNEI. The CDR3 reads CASSGGANTGELFF. The CDR3 DNA reads TGTGCCAGCAGCGGGGGGGCAAACACCGGGGAGCTGTTTTTT.

This chain connects TRBV4-1 to TRBJ2-2; 7 positions agree with TRBD1. V shed 0 bases, J shed 9 bases, and the junction held 10 bases outside the gene matches. Germline V CDR1 and CDR2: MGHRA, YSYEKL. This CDR3 has 16 residues. The DNA of the CDR3 is TGCGCCAGCAGCCAAGATGACAGGGTGGCCTCTTGGGAGCTGTTTTTT. Protein: CASSQDDRVASWELFF.

The rearrangement uses TRBV10-2 and TRBJ1-1; no clear D gene. The CDR3 consists of 11 residues. Trimming cost V 4 bases and J 3 bases, with 3 bases left between them. Looked up from germline, CDR1 is WSHSY and CDR2 is SAAADI. The CDR3 coding sequence is TGCGCCAGCAGTGCGGACACTGAAGCTTTCTTT. Its protein is CASSADTEAFF.

This chain uses TRBV6-1 with TRBJ1-2; possible D gene TRBD1, 5 bases. This CDR3 comprises 13 residues. The V gene lost 6 bases and the J gene lost 4 bases, with 12 bases spanning the gap. The germline CDR1 and CDR2 sequences are MNHNS and SASEGT. This chain's CDR3 is CASSGGLGYGYTF. DNA of the CDR3: TGTGCCAGCAGCGGGGGACTTGGCTATGGCTACACCTTC.

The chain has TRBV6-6 and TRBJ1-2; no clear D. Per germline, CDR1 MNHNY and CDR2 SVGAGI (reference sequence). Trimming removed 2 bases from V and 3 bases from J, with 7 bases in between. The CDR3 is 13 residues long. The CDR3 spells CASSYAMHYGYTF. CDR3 in DNA: TGTGCCAGCAGTTACGCGATGCACTATGGCTACACCTTC.

The chain joins TRBV9 to TRBJ1-2; no firm D call. Trimming took off 4 bases at V and 8 bases at J, with 21 bases between the two ends. Per the germline V gene, CDR1 is SGDLS and CDR2 is YYNGEE. This CDR3 comprises 15 residues. CDR3 bases: TGTGCCAGCAGCCCGCGGACTTTTGCGGCTGGAGGCTACACCTTC. It yields the protein CASSPRTFAAGGYTF.

This clone has more than one count but fewer than ten. The CDR3 is CASSLVAGRNTGELFF. The CDR3 DNA is TGTGCCAGCAGCTTAGTAGCCGGGAGGAACACCGGGGAGCTGTTTTTT. V gene TRBV11-3 combines with J gene TRBJ2-2; D might be TRBD2 (6 bases). The CDR3 covers 16 residues. From germline, CDR1 is SGHNT and CDR2 YENEEA. Trimming shortened V by 1 base and J by 1 base, and 10 bases separated the two germline ends.

The rearrangement links TRBV4-1 to TRBJ2-7; D might be TRBD2 (6 bases). The germline gives CDR1 MGHRA, CDR2 YSYEKL. The CDR3 spans 14 residues. V lost 4 bases and J lost 1, with 11 bases in between. The CDR3 protein is CASSPPGSSYEQYF. The CDR3 DNA follows: TGCGCCAGCAGCCCCCCCGGGAGTTCCTACGAGCAGTACTTC.

The chain uses TRBV6-5 and TRBJ2-7, with 11 bases lining up with TRBD2. The CDR3 has 15 residues. CDR1 is MNHEY, CDR2 SVGAGI, per germline. Germline trimming cut 5 bases from V and 0 bases from J; bases unmatched to any gene: 3. CDR3 amino acids: CASSTSGRSSYEQYF. CDR3 bases: TGTGCCAGCAGTACTAGCGGGAGAAGCTCCTACGAGCAGTACTTC.

The V and J genes are TRBV5-6 and TRBJ2-5, with D perhaps TRBD2 (5 bases). This CDR3 is built from 15 residues. The germline V and J ends were trimmed by 0 bases and 4 bases, with 13 bases remaining between them. Germline values: CDR1 SGHDT, CDR2 YYEEEE. The CDR3 sequence: CASSLASRGPETQYF. In DNA form, the CDR3 reads TGTGCCAGCAGCTTGGCCAGTCGGGGTCCAGAGACCCAGTACTTC. The entire variable domain, with the rest obtained from reference TRBV5-6 and TRBJ2-5, is as follows: DAGVTQSPTHLIKTRGQQVTLRCSPKSGHDTVSWYQQALGQGPQFIFQYYEEEERQRGNFPDRFSGHQFPNYSSELNVNALLLGDSALYLCASSLASRGPETQYFGPGTRLLVL.

This chain connects TRBV5-4 to TRBJ2-3; 7 bases map to TRBD2. CDR1 is SGHNT and CDR2 is YYREEE in the germline V gene (reference sequence). This CDR3 region has 16 residues. With 0 bases clipped from V and 7 bases from J, the junction kept 11 bases outside the gene matches. The CDR3 region is CASSLAASGDFYTQYF. In nucleotides, the CDR3 is TGTGCCAGCAGCTTGGCGGCTAGCGGAGACTTTTATACGCAGTATTTT.

The chain couples TRBV30 to TRBJ1-3, with 7 bases fitting TRBD1. CDR1 and CDR2 from the germline V gene are GTSNPN and SVGIG (reference sequence). V lost 3 bases to trimming and J lost 0 bases; unmatched junction nucleotides: 5. The CDR3 totals 15 residues. This CDR3 reads CAWRTGSYSGNTIYF. In nucleotides, the CDR3 is TGTGCCTGGAGGACAGGGTCCTACTCTGGAAACACCATATATTTT.

V gene TRBV19 combines with J gene TRBJ2-2, with a weak D call TRBD2 (5 bases). V was shortened by 3 bases and J by 4 bases, with 12 bases between the two germline ends. From germline, CDR1 is LNHDA and CDR2 SQIVND (reference sequence). The CDR3 runs 15 residues. CDR3 sequence reads: CASSMSLVATGELFF. CDR3 DNA: TGTGCCAGTAGTATGTCACTAGTCGCCACCGGGGAGCTGTTTTTT. Full variable domain (missing parts from reference TRBV19 and TRBJ2-2): DGGITQSPKYLFRKEGQNVTLSCEQNLNHDAMYWYRQDPGQGLRLIYYSQIVNDFQKGDIAEGYSVSREKKESFPLTVTSAQKNPTAFYLCASSMSLVATGELFFGEGSRLTVL.